The 5 T cell receptor beta chains in this list originate from one sample, sequenced in a study of T cells in tumors after PD-1 blockade. The assay was immunoSEQ multiplex PCR, and TCRdb's table has in-frame clones only and misses some. The top ten hold about 4.4% of the sample, which has about 63,000 clones, less than 85% seen once. This material consisted of PBMCs, taken after anti-PD-1 treatment. These receptors were collected from a human donor with basal cell carcinoma.

This chain links TRBV24-1 with TRBJ2-1, with D perhaps TRBD1 (5 bases). This CDR3 is built from 16 residues. The germline V gene has CDR1 KGHDR and CDR2 SFDVKD. Trimming took 6 bases from V and 5 from J, leaving 19 bases between them. This CDR3 reads CATSLNRTKRNNEQFF. The DNA of the CDR3 is TGTGCCACCAGTCTCAATCGGACAAAAAGAAACAATGAGCAGTTCTTC.

The chain joins TRBV28 to TRBJ1-6, with 8 bases lining up with TRBD1. Trimming removed 5 bases from V and 9 bases from J; junction bases left unmatched: 9. The CDR3 loop spans 15 amino acids. Per the germline V gene, CDR1 is MDHEN and CDR2 is SYDVKM. The CDR3 nucleotides are TGTGCCAGCAGTCAAGCGGACAGGGATAGTTCACCCCTCCACTTT. Translating gives CASSQADRDSSPLHF.

This clone occurred a few times. The chain carries TRBV6-4 and TRBJ1-2, with 10 bases fitting TRBD1. The length of the CDR3 is 15 residues. The germline CDR1 and CDR2 sequences are MRHNA and SNTAGT. V shed 6 bases and J 8 bases; nucleotides not matched to a gene: 12. The CDR3 DNA is TGTGCCAGCAGGCCTATATCCGGGACAGGGGTCGGCTACACCTTC. Amino acid sequence: CASRPISGTGVGYTF.

This chain links TRBV27 with TRBJ1-2; D is uncertain. The CDR3 loop spans 15 amino acids. Trimming pared 2 bases from V and 0 bases from J, leaving 10 bases between. The germline V gene encodes CDR1 MNHEY and CDR2 SMNVEV (reference sequence). DNA of the CDR3: TGTGCCAGCAGTTTAAGGCCGGCCGCTAACTATGGCTACACCTTC. It encodes CASSLRPAANYGYTF.

The genes are TRBV2 and TRBJ1-5, with D tentatively TRBD1 (6 bases). Germline-derived CDR1 and CDR2 are SNHLY and FYNNEI. Trimming left V 5 bases short and J 6 bases short, with 23 bases between. The CDR3 extends over 17 amino acids. The CDR3 reads CASSITQGGGLGQPQHF. The CDR3 DNA is TGTGCCAGCAGTATAACTCAAGGAGGGGGTCTGGGTCAGCCCCAGCATTTT.